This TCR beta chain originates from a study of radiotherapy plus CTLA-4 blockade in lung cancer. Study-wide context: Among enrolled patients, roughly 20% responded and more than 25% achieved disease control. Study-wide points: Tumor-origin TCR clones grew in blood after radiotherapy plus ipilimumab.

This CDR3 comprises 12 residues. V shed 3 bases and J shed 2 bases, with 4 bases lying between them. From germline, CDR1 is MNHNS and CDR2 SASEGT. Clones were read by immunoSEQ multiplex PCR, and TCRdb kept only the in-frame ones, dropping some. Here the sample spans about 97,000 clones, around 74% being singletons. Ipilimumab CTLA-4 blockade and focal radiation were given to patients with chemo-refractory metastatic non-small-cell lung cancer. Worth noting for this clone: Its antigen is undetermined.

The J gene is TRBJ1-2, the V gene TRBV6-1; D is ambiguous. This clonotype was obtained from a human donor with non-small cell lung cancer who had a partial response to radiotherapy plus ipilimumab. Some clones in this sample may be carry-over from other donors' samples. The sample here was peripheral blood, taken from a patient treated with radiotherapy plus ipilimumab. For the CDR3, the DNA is TGTGCCAGCAGTGACAGGAACTATGGCTACACCTTC. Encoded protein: CASSDRNYGYTF.